This TCR beta chain is drawn from a study of T cells in Graves' hyperthyroidism and ophthalmopathy. Many counts were recorded for this clonotype. If no ophthalmopathy progression occurred within 18 months, Graves' hyperthyroidism was stable. Newly diagnosed patients aged 18 to 65 had hyperthyroidism of under 2 months' duration. Used for diagnoses were clinical symptoms, serum thyroxine and TRAb, thyroid ultrasound and orbital computed tomography. PBMCs were sourced from less than 12 ml fresh peripheral blood. The investigators amplified TCR beta CDR3 regions from RNA transcripts. In the first-round RT-PCR of the TCR CDR3, the HTBI primer set was used. TCRdb independently ran MiXCR on the multiplex PCR reads; one entry per CDR3 protein. The sample includes 200,000 to 250,000 distinct CDR3 sequences, around 17% seen only once; the top ten take 53%. The CDR3 spans 15 residues. Germline CDR1 is MNHEY and CDR2 is SMNVEV (reference sequence). V lost 4 bases, J lost 1 base, and 13 bases lay in between.

The chain joins TRBV27 to TRBJ2-5, with D unclear. The source of this sequence is a woman aged 50 to 65 with Graves' hyperthyroidism. Sequenced: blood. The CDR3 sequence: CASSWDGRRQETQYF. As DNA, the CDR3 is TGTGCCAGCAGTTGGGATGGAAGACGCCAAGAGACCCAGTACTTC.